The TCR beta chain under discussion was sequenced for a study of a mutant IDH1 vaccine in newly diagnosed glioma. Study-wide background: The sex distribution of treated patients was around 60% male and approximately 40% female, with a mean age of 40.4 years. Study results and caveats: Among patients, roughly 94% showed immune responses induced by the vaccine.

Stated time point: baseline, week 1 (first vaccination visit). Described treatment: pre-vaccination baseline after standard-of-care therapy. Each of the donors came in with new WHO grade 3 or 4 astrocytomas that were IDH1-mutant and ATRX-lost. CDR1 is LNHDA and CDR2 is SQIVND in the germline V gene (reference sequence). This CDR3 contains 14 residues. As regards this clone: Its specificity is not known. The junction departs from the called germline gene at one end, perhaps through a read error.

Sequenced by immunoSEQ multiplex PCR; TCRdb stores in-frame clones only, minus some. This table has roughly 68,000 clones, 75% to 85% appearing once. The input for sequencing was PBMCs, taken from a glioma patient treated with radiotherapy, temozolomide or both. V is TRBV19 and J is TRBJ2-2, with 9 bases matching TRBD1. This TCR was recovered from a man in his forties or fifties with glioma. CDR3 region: CAVNRGRNAGELFF. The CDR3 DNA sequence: TGTGCCGTAAACAGGGGGCGGAACGCCGGGGAGCTGTTTTTT.